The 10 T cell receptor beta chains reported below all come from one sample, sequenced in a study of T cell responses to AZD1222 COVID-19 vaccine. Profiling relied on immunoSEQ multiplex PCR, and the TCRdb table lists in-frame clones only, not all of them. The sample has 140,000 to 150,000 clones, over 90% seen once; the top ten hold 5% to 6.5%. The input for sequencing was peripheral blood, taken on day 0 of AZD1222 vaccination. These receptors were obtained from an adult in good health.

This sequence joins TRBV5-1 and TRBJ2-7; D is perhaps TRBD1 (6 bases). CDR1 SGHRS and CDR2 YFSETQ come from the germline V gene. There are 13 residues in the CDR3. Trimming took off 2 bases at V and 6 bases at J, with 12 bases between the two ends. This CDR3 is CASSLGPGVEQYF. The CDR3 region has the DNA TGCGCCAGCAGCTTAGGGCCAGGGGTCGAGCAGTACTTC.

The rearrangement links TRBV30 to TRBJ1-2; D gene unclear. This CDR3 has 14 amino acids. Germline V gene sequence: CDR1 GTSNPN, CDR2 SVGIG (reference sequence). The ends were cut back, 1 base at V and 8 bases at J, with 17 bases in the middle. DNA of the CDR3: TGTGCCTGGAGTGGGGAAGGGAAGGGATACGGCTACACCTTC. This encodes CAWSGEGKGYGYTF.

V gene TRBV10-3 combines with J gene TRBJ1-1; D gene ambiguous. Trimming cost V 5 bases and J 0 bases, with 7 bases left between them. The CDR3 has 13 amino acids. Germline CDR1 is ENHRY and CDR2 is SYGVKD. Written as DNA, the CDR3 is TGTGCCATCAGTTCTGAGCTGAACACTGAAGCTTTCTTT. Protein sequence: CAISSELNTEAFF.

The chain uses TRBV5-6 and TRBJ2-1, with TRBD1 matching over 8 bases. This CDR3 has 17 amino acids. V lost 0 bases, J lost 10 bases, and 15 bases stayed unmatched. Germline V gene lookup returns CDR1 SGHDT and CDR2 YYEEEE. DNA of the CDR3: TGTGCCAGCAGCTTGGAAGGAGGGGCAGGGGGCATTCTCGAGCAGTTCTTC. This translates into CASSLEGGAGGILEQFF.

The CDR3 bases are TGTGCCAGTAGTATAGTAGCAGGTCCCCAAGAGACCCAGTACTTC. The encoded protein is CASSIVAGPQETQYF. The chain uses TRBV19 and TRBJ2-5; D uncertain. Germline CDR1 is LNHDA and CDR2 is SQIVND (reference sequence). V gave up 1 base and J gave up 1 base, with 10 bases separating them. This CDR3 is built from 15 residues.

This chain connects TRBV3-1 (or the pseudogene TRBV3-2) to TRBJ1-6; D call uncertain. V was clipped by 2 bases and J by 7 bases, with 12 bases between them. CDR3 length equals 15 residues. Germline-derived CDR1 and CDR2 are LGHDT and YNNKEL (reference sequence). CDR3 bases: TGTGCCAGCAGCCAAACTGTTCGAGGGAATTCACCCCTCCACTTT. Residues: CASSQTVRGNSPLHF.

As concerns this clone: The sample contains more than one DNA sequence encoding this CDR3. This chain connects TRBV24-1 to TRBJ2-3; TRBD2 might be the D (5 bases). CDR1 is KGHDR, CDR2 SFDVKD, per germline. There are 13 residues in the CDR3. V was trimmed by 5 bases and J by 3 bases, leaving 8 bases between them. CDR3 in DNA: TGTGCCACCAGTGGGACTTCTACAGATACGCAGTATTTT. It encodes CATSGTSTDTQYF.

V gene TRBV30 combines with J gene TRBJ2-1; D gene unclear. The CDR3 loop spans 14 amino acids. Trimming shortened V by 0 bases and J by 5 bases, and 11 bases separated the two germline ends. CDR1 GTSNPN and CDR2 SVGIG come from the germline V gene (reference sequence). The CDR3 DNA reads TGTGCCTGGAGTGTAAGTACAGCAGACAATGAGCAGTTCTTC. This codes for CAWSVSTADNEQFF.

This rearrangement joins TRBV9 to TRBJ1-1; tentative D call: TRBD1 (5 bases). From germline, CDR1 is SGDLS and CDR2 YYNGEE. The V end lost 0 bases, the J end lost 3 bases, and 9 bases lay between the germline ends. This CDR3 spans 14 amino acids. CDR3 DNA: TGTGCCAGCAGCGTAGTGACAGTTTACACTGAAGCTTTCTTT. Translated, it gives CASSVVTVYTEAFF.

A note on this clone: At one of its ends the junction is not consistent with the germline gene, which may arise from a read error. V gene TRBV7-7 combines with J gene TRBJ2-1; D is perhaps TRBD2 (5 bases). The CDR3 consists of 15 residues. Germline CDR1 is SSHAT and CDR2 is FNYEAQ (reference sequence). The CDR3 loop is CASSLALAANNEQFF. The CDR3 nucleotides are TGTGCTAGCAGCTTAGCGCTAGCCGCTAACAATGAGCAGTTCTTC.